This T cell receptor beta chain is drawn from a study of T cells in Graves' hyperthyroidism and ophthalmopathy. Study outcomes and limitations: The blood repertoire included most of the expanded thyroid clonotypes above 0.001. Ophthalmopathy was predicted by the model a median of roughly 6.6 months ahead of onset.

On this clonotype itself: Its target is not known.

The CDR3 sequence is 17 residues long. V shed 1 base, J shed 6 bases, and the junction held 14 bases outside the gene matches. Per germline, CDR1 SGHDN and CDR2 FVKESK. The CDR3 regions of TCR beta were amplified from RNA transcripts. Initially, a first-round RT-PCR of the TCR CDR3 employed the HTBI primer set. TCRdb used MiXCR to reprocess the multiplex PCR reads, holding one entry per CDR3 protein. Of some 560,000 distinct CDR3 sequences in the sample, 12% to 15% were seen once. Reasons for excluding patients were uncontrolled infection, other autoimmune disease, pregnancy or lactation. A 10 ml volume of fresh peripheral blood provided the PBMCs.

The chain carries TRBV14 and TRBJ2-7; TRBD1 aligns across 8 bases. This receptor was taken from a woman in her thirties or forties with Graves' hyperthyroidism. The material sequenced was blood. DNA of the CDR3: TGTGCCAGCAGCCAAGCCCTAGGCCGGACAGGGCGCTCCGAGCAGTACTTC. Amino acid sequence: CASSQALGRTGRSEQYF.